Shown below are 17 T cell receptor beta chains from a single sample sequenced in a study of T-cell memory formation after mild COVID-19. Each CDR3 protein is one row after TCRdb ran MiXCR on the 5' RACE reads. The profile shows 250,000 to 300,000 distinct CDR3 sequences, 15% to 20% of them singletons. What was sequenced was PBMCs or a T cell subset sorted from them (not recorded which). Source of these receptors: a man aged 18 to 30 who had mild COVID-19 (a few samples of this study predate the infection). Cell type and time point are not known.

This clonotype was recorded a few times. This CDR3 reads CASSRGQGDQPQHF. The CDR3 DNA is TGTGCCAGCAGTCGGGGCCAAGGAGATCAGCCCCAGCATTTT. V is TRBV12-3 or TRBV12-4 and J is TRBJ1-5; tentative D call: TRBD1 (5 bases). Trimming stripped 5 bases from V and 5 bases from J, with 13 bases between. The CDR3 totals 14 residues.

The chain carries TRBV28 and TRBJ2-2; 9 nucleotides line up with TRBD2. V was pared by 6 bases and J by 1 base, with 9 bases of the junction left unmatched. CDR1 is MDHEN, CDR2 SYDVKM, per germline. The CDR3 totals 17 residues. The CDR3 nucleotides read TGTGCCAGCAGCCTCCTTAGTAGCGGGGGGAACACCGGGGAGCTGTTTTTT. Encoded protein: CASSLLSSGGNTGELFF.

The V and J genes are TRBV4-3 and TRBJ1-1; D unresolved. The CDR3 loop spans 16 amino acids. Germline V gene sequence: CDR1 LGHNA, CDR2 YSLEER. Trimming took off 2 bases at V and 3 bases at J, with 16 bases between the two ends. CDR3 DNA: TGCGCCAGCAGCCAAAAGGGTGGGGTTAGGCACACTGAAGCTTTCTTT. This sequence encodes CASSQKGGVRHTEAFF.

V and J are TRBV2 and TRBJ1-1; tentatively, D is TRBD1 (5 bases). Germline V gene sequence: CDR1 SNHLY, CDR2 FYNNEI. V dropped 5 bases and J dropped 3 bases, with 16 bases sitting between them. The length of the CDR3 is 15 residues. The chain's CDR3 is CASSSGTAPDTEAFF. CDR3 nucleotides: TGTGCCAGCAGTTCCGGGACCGCCCCGGACACTGAAGCTTTCTTT. Full variable domain (outside the CDR3, taken from reference TRBV2 and TRBJ1-1): EPEVTQTPSHQVTQMGQEVILRCVPISNHLYFYWYRQILGQKVEFLVSFYNNEISEKSEIFDDQFSVERPDGSNFTLKIRSTKLEDSAMYFCASSSGTAPDTEAFFGQGTRLTVV.

This clonotype has a handful of counts. The V call is TRBV5-5, the J call TRBJ2-1; either TRBD1 or TRBD2 may fit D (5 bases each). The germline gives CDR1 SGHKS, CDR2 YYEKEE (reference sequence). The CDR3 sequence is 16 residues long. Trimming shortened V by 0 bases and J by 0 bases, and 10 bases separated the two germline ends. The CDR3 region has the DNA TGTGCCAGCAGCTTGGAGGGGACCCACTCCTACAATGAGCAGTTCTTC. Its protein is CASSLEGTHSYNEQFF.

This clonotype has a handful of counts. The chain joins TRBV4-3 to TRBJ2-1; D might be TRBD1 or TRBD2, each matching 5 bases. The CDR3 is 17 residues long. The ends were cut back, 3 bases at V and 1 base at J, with 16 bases in the middle. CDR1 is LGHNA, CDR2 YSLEER, per germline. CDR3 nucleotides: TGCGCCAGCAGCCACGCCTGGGACGGACTTTCCTACAATGAGCAGTTCTTC. This codes for CASSHAWDGLSYNEQFF.

This chain connects TRBV12-3 or TRBV12-4 to TRBJ1-2; TRBD1 agrees at 8 bases. This CDR3 spans 15 amino acids. With V trimmed by 4 bases and J by 0 bases, 4 bases remained unmatched. CDR3 nucleotides: TGTGCCAGCAGTTCCCAGGGGGCCGCTAACTATGGCTACACCTTC. Translation gives CASSSQGAANYGYTF.

The chain is built from TRBV7-9 and TRBJ1-6, with unresolved D. The V and J ends lost 4 bases and 8 bases respectively, with 18 bases between them. CDR1 and CDR2 (germline): SEHNR, FQNEAQ (reference sequence). CDR3 length: 16 residues. The CDR3 coding sequence is TGTGCCAGCAGCTCCCTCGAGGGCGGAGAAGATTCACCCCTCCACTTT. Amino acid sequence: CASSSLEGGEDSPLHF.

The chain combines TRBV19 with TRBJ2-1; perhaps TRBD1 as D (6 bases). The V gene lost 3 bases and the J gene lost 5 bases, with 17 bases spanning the gap. Germline lookup yields CDR1 LNHDA and CDR2 SQIVND (reference sequence). The CDR3 consists of 16 residues. The CDR3 sequence: CASSINGQREHNEQFF. The CDR3 coding sequence is TGTGCCAGTAGTATTAACGGACAGAGGGAACACAATGAGCAGTTCTTC.

The V call is TRBV28, the J call TRBJ1-2; no clear D gene. V was shortened by 4 bases and J by 1 base, with 13 bases between the two germline ends. Germline CDR1 is MDHEN and CDR2 is SYDVKM. The CDR3 loop spans 15 amino acids. CDR3 bases: TGTGCCAGCAGTTCACCCACTACAGTTAACTATGGCTACACCTTC. Translation: CASSSPTTVNYGYTF.

The chain carries TRBV7-9 and TRBJ1-1, with D possibly matching TRBD1 (5 bases). CDR1 is SEHNR and CDR2 is FQNEAQ in the germline V gene (reference sequence). The CDR3 is made up of 12 amino acids. V lost 1 base, J lost 11 bases, and 11 bases lay in between. The CDR3 loop reads CASSLGGSGAFF. For the CDR3, the DNA is TGTGCCAGCAGCTTAGGGGGCAGTGGGGCTTTCTTT.

This clonotype was counted only a few times. The chain links TRBV5-1 to TRBJ1-2; 12 nucleotides line up with TRBD1. CDR1 and CDR2 from the germline V gene are SGHRS and YFSETQ. The length of the CDR3 is 15 residues. The V and J ends lost 4 bases and 8 bases, in that order; junction bases with no gene match: 9. CDR3 DNA sequence: TGCGCCAGCAGCCTTGACGGGACAGGGGGCGGGGGCTACACCTTC. Its translation is CASSLDGTGGGGYTF.

The CDR3 loop reads CSGRKGTNTGELFF. The DNA for the CDR3 is TGCAGCGGTCGGAAGGGAACGAACACCGGGGAGCTGTTTTTT. The chain couples TRBV29-1 to TRBJ2-2, with D hard to call. The CDR3 length is 14 residues. The germline V gene encodes CDR1 SQVTM and CDR2 ANQGSEA. Between the trimmed V and J ends, which lost 7 bases and 0 bases, there was a span of 12 bases.

This clonotype was observed many times. The genes are TRBV4-1 and TRBJ2-1; D is unclear. The length of the CDR3 is 14 residues. Germline V gene lookup returns CDR1 MGHRA and CDR2 YSYEKL. V lost 1 base and J lost 10, with 14 bases in between. This CDR3 is CASSQGPGAWEQFF. DNA for the CDR3: TGCGCCAGCAGCCAAGGCCCCGGTGCGTGGGAGCAGTTCTTC.

The table lists this clonotype with a few counts. This chain links TRBV7-2 with TRBJ1-4, with 11 bases matching TRBD1. The trim removed 6 bases at V and 7 bases at J, leaving 4 bases unmatched. CDR3 size: 14 residues. Looked up from germline, CDR1 is SGHTA and CDR2 is FQGNSA. The CDR3 here is CASSLDRGREKLFF. The CDR3 region has the DNA TGTGCCAGCAGTCTGGACAGGGGGCGTGAAAAACTGTTTTTT.

This clonotype was observed a few times. This chain connects TRBV25-1 to TRBJ2-5; D is perhaps TRBD1 (6 bases). The CDR3 sequence is 15 residues long. The germline V gene has CDR1 MGHDK and CDR2 SYGVNS. The V end lost 1 base, the J end lost 2 bases, and 11 bases lay between the germline ends. CDR3 DNA: TGTGCCAGCAGTGAATGGGTCAGGGGTCAAGAGACCCAGTACTTC. This translates into CASSEWVRGQETQYF.

In this sample, this clonotype turned up a few times. The chain uses TRBV28 and TRBJ1-1; 7 bases align to TRBD1. The germline gives CDR1 MDHEN, CDR2 SYDVKM. The CDR3 covers 11 residues. Trimming removed 8 bases from V and 10 bases from J; junction bases left unmatched: 7. CDR3 protein: CASRQGYAAFF. CDR3 DNA: TGTGCCAGCCGACAGGGATACGCAGCTTTCTTT.